One T cell receptor beta chain is described in this entry. Antigen: not known. The CDR3 contains 13 residues. Germline V lookup: CDR1 SGHTA, CDR2 FQGNSA. V shed 3 bases and J shed 4 bases, with 7 bases lying between them. These data come from a study of beta chain features in type 1 diabetes. Study outcomes and limitations: There was a moderate but significant shortening of TCRB CDR3s in all four CD4+ subsets of Type 1 diabetes patients. The study found fewer insertions and more deletions at VDJ junctions in type 1 diabetes patients.

Of the isolated RNA, all was reverse transcribed, and so the sequenced material was expressed TCRB transcripts. TCRdb keeps only in-frame clones here, not all; method: immunoSEQ multiplex PCR. The sample contains about 230,000 clones, roughly 16% of which appear only once. The sample comprised naive CD4+ T cells from blood. The clonotype comes from a man aged 25 to 45 with type 1 diabetes. The gene calls are TRBV7-2 and TRBJ2-1; unclear D gene. The CDR3 loop reads CASSFTLYNEQFF. The CDR3 bases are TGTGCCAGCAGCTTTACTCTGTACAATGAGCAGTTCTTC.